This T cell receptor (beta chain) was recovered during a study of cytomegalovirus exposure and HLA in healthy donors. PCR employed 60 Vbeta and 13 Jbeta primers. Data came from immunoSEQ multiplex PCR; TCRdb stores just in-frame clones and leaves some out. Here the sample spans some 150,000 clones, about 80% being singletons. Germline V CDR1 and CDR2: LNHNV, YYDKDF (reference sequence). The V segment lost 5 bases and the J segment 5 bases; nucleotides outside the gene matches: 10. The CDR3 runs to 15 residues. As concerns this clone: What it recognizes is unknown.

Findings and caveats of the study: According to a later analysis, most TCR beta chains associated with CMV appeared HLA-restricted. In an earlier analysis, most TCR beta V segments were productive about 87% or about 30% of the time. Within the data, a cluster of highly shared sequence variants was likely a sequencing artifact. There were around 160 TCR beta chains listed as cytomegalovirus-associated.

This TCR derives from a man aged 40-49 years in good health and CMV-seropositive. The sample was PBMCs. This rearrangement joins TRBV15 to TRBJ2-5; 8 nucleotides align to TRBD1. CDR3 sequence: CATSGARGLGETQYF. Written as DNA, the CDR3 is TGTGCCACCAGCGGGGCCAGGGGGCTAGGGGAGACCCAGTACTTC.